A single T cell receptor beta chain is shown here with its context. Clones were read by immunoSEQ multiplex PCR, and TCRdb kept only the in-frame ones, dropping some. The repertoire has roughly 250,000 clones, 70% to 90% of them found once; the top ten carry more than 3.5%. Individuals aged roughly 18 to 100 years were recruited from about two dozen US areas. Participants had their cohort set by participant-reported clinical history. Two consecutive negative NP/OP PCR tests, clearance, or resolved symptoms defined Cohort 3 recovery. Germline loops: CDR1 SGDLS, CDR2 YYNGEE. The CDR3 totals 15 residues. The germline V and J ends were trimmed by 4 bases and 5 bases, with 18 bases remaining between them. The entry originates in a study of blood T cell repertoires in COVID-19. Study-wide context: Some COVID-19 samples were acute and others convalescent; all came from the United States, Italy and Spain.

V and J are TRBV9 and TRBJ2-5; a weak D match, TRBD1 (5 bases). This receptor was obtained from a woman aged 25 to 39 who had recovered from COVID-19. Sequenced material: PBMCs or T cells enriched from blood (not recorded which). In nucleotides, the CDR3 is TGTGCCAGCAGCACTCTAGGGGCCTCGTCTGAGACCCAGTACTTC. Translating it yields CASSTLGASSETQYF. Together with reference TRBV9 and TRBJ2-5, the CDR3 gives the full variable domain: DSGVTQTPKHLITATGQRVTLRCSPRSGDLSVYWYQQSLDQGLQFLIQYYNGEERAKGNILERFSAQQFPDLHSELNLSSLELGDSALYFCASSTLGASSETQYFGPGTRLLVL.